This passage covers 6 T cell receptor beta chains from one sample sequenced in a study of CD8 T cells in Susac syndrome. A quantity of roughly 0.5 to 1 ug RNA underwent reverse transcription using random hexamers. Each CDR3 protein is one row after TCRdb ran MiXCR on the immunoSEQ multiplex PCR reads. Altogether some 100,000 distinct CDR3 sequences are present, less than 97% being singletons, with the ten largest covering 0.096%. What was sequenced was CD4+ T cells from PBMCs. The receptor set was obtained from a human donor in good health.

CDR3 loop: CASSVGPTGGYEQYF. As DNA, the CDR3 is TGTGCCAGCAGTGTAGGCCCCACAGGGGGATACGAGCAGTACTTC. The rearrangement uses TRBV25-1 and TRBJ2-7; TRBD1 agrees at 8 bases. With V trimmed by 4 bases and J by 4 bases, 9 bases remained unmatched. Germline CDR1 reads MGHDK; CDR2 reads SYGVNS. This CDR3 contains 15 residues.

This clonotype was recorded only once. This chain uses TRBV7-2 with TRBJ2-3; 10 bases map to TRBD2. With 8 bases clipped from V and 4 bases from J, the junction kept 6 bases outside the gene matches. Germline CDR1 reads SGHTA; CDR2 reads FQGNSA. This CDR3 has 14 amino acids. The CDR3: CASSSGGVADTQYF. CDR3 DNA sequence: TGTGCCAGCTCGAGCGGGGGGGTCGCAGATACGCAGTATTTT.

The chain carries TRBV3-1 and TRBJ2-5; 8 nucleotides agree with TRBD1. Germline trimming cut 3 bases from V and 6 bases from J; bases unmatched to any gene: 9. Germline V gene lookup returns CDR1 LGHDT and CDR2 YNNKEL (reference sequence). The CDR3 sequence is 15 residues long. The CDR3 loop reads CASSQTRDRKKTQYF. CDR3 nucleotide sequence: TGTGCCAGCAGCCAGACCCGGGACAGGAAAAAGACCCAGTACTTC.

This chain joins TRBV3-1 and TRBJ2-1; TRBD2 aligns across 8 bases. The CDR3 is 15 residues long. Germline V gene lookup returns CDR1 LGHDT and CDR2 YNNKEL (reference sequence). V gave up 1 base and J gave up 2 bases; unmatched junction bases: 1. The CDR3 DNA reads TGTGCCAGCAGCCAAGGCGGGGGGCCCTACAATGAGCAGTTCTTC. Translating it yields CASSQGGGPYNEQFF.

This rearrangement joins TRBV4-1 to TRBJ2-1; TRBD2 matches 9 bases. The CDR3 contains 17 residues. Germline trimming cut 1 base from V and 7 bases from J; bases unmatched to any gene: 11. Germline V gives CDR1 MGHRA, CDR2 YSYEKL. CDR3 loop: CASSQAGTSGRLNEQFF. In DNA form, the CDR3 reads TGCGCCAGCAGCCAAGCTGGAACTAGCGGGCGTCTTAATGAGCAGTTCTTC.

This chain links TRBV5-6 with TRBJ1-2, with 10 bases identical to TRBD1. Per the germline V gene, CDR1 is SGHDT and CDR2 is YYEEEE. The CDR3 covers 13 residues. V shed 3 bases, J shed 6 bases, and the junction held 2 bases outside the gene matches. The CDR3 sequence: CASSSGTGDGYTF. CDR3 nucleotide sequence: TGTGCCAGCAGCTCCGGGACAGGGGATGGCTACACCTTC. Looking up the rest from reference TRBV5-6 and TRBJ1-2 gives the full variable domain: DAGVTQSPTHLIKTRGQQVTLRCSPKSGHDTVSWYQQALGQGPQFIFQYYEEEERQRGNFPDRFSGHQFPNYSSELNVNALLLGDSALYLCASSSGTGDGYTFGSGTRLTVV.